The 2 T cell receptor beta chains listed next were all sequenced from one sample in a study of blood T cell repertoires in COVID-19 (dated by TCRdb to the early 2020s). Libraries were prepared through the immunoSEQ multiplex PCR assay. TCRdb re-hosts the immuneACCESS table, in-frame sequences only. Its copies lack some clones; in the studies checked, an unresolved V gene accounts for under half of them, and the cause for the rest is not known. Recorded for this sample are about 150,000 clones; about nine tenths of them occurred a single time. The ten largest clonotypes hold about 37% of the sample. Sequenced material: peripheral blood. The receptors come from a man aged 50 to 59 who had recovered from COVID-19.

This clone turned up a few times. The J gene is TRBJ1-2, the V gene TRBV6-2 or TRBV6-3; weak D call: TRBD1 (6 bases). There are 12 residues in the CDR3. Trimming shortened V by 5 bases and J by 4 bases, and 8 bases separated the two germline ends. Germline assignment: CDR1 MNHEY and CDR2 SVGEGT. DNA for the CDR3: TGTGCCAGCAGTGAGGACAGCTATGGCTACACCTTC. This gives the protein CASSEDSYGYTF.

V gene TRBV3-1 (or the pseudogene TRBV3-2) combines with J gene TRBJ1-5, with D possibly being TRBD1 (5 bases). Germline V gene lookup returns CDR1 LGHDT and CDR2 YNNKEL (reference sequence). The CDR3 is made up of 15 amino acids. V shed 4 bases and J shed 6 bases, with 16 bases lying between them. Written as DNA, the CDR3 is TGTGCCAGCAGCCCTACATACGGGGGGAGTCAGCCCCAGCATTTT. Protein product: CASSPTYGGSQPQHF.